Below, 5 T cell receptor beta chains from the same sample are listed, as sequenced in a study of blood T cells in healthy people across ages. A second about 7 to 11 cycle PCR used barcoded and J-beta primers. Using its own MiXCR run on the 5' RACE reads, TCRdb lists one record per CDR3 protein. There are fewer than 650,000 distinct CDR3 sequences in the sample; about 27% occur only once, and approximately 3.5% lies in the top ten. The sample was also reused in another study, on T cells of mothers and their children.

Sequenced material: blood. The receptor set was obtained from a boy younger than 10 in good health.

The chain uses TRBV25-1 and TRBJ1-3; D remains ambiguous. The CDR3 loop spans 13 amino acids. Germline-derived CDR1 and CDR2 are MGHDK and SYGVNS. V shed 1 base and J shed 7 bases, with 8 bases lying between them. CDR3 DNA: TGTGCCAGCAGTGAATCTAGCAGGAACACCATATATTTT. Its protein is CASSESSRNTIYF.

This clonotype was counted at least ten times. This sequence joins TRBV29-1 and TRBJ2-2; possible D gene TRBD2, 5 bases. The CDR3 spans 11 residues. Looked up from germline, CDR1 is SQVTM and CDR2 is ANQGSEA. Deletions cut 3 bases from V and 6 bases from J, with 5 bases between. In DNA, the CDR3 is TGCAGCGTTGAGCGGGCCGGGGAGCTGTTTTTT. This codes for CSVERAGELFF.

The rearrangement joins TRBV7-2 to TRBJ2-5, with 7 bases lining up with TRBD2. Trimming cost V 7 bases and J 4 bases; bases outside gene matches: 15. The CDR3 extends over 16 amino acids. Germline CDR1 reads SGHTA; CDR2 reads FQGNSA. The CDR3: CASTLEVAGVRETQYF. CDR3 sequence (DNA): TGTGCCAGCACCCTTGAAGTGGCGGGAGTGAGAGAGACCCAGTACTTC.

The V gene is TRBV30, the J gene TRBJ2-1; D not resolved. This CDR3 has 15 amino acids. V was clipped by 0 bases and J by 1 base, with 10 bases between them. CDR1 is GTSNPN, CDR2 SVGIG, per germline (reference sequence). In nucleotides, the CDR3 is TGTGCCTGGAGTGTACGGTTAGAATCCTACAATGAGCAGTTCTTC. Amino acids: CAWSVRLESYNEQFF. Full variable domain (outside the CDR3, taken from reference TRBV30 and TRBJ2-1): SQTIHQWPATLVQPVGSPLSLECTVEGTSNPNLYWYRQAAGRGLQLLFYSVGIGQISSEVPQNLSASRPQDRQFILSSKKLLLSDSGFYLCAWSVRLESYNEQFFGPGTRLTVL.

In this sample, this clonotype turned up a few times. This rearrangement joins TRBV11-2 to TRBJ2-1, with 10 bases aligning to TRBD2. This CDR3 is 15 amino acids long. Trimming removed 5 bases from V and 4 bases from J; junction bases left unmatched: 5. Looked up from germline, CDR1 is SGHAT and CDR2 is FQNNGV. The CDR3 spells CASSPSGGVYNEQFF. Here the CDR3 DNA reads TGTGCCAGCAGCCCTAGCGGGGGAGTTTACAATGAGCAGTTCTTC. The complete variable domain, with remaining parts taken from reference TRBV11-2 and TRBJ2-1, reads EAGVAQSPRYKIIEKRQSVAFWCNPISGHATLYWYQQILGQGPKLLIQFQNNGVVDDSQLPKDRFSAERLKGVDSTLKIQPAKLEDSAVYLCASSPSGGVYNEQFFGPGTRLTVL.